The present T cell receptor beta chain was sequenced within a study of CD8 T cells in Susac syndrome. Overall study findings and caveats: The number of individuals included in the study's TCR sequencing and HLA analysis was acknowledged as relatively small.

The T cells that were sequenced for TCR beta were CD8+ and CD4+ cells from blood. FACS was used to enrich TEMRA cells, whereas the CD8+ and CD4+ T cells were obtained by negative isolation. In germline, CDR1 is SSHAT, CDR2 FNYEAQ (reference sequence). CDR3 size: 15 residues. RNA was extracted with the RNeasy kit, and a quantity of roughly 0.5 to 1 ug was reverse transcribed using random hexamers. The amplification used immunoSEQ multiplex PCR on TCR beta CDR3; it spanned 54 Vbeta and 13 Jbeta. TCRdb fed the immunoSEQ multiplex PCR reads into MiXCR, producing one record per CDR3 protein. Counted here are about 130,000 distinct CDR3 sequences, about 95% occurring once; the ten biggest clones make up roughly 0.12%. On this clonotype: Its antigen is not known. A junction end diverges from the germline sequence, so it may reflect a read error.

This TCR came from a human donor in good health. Material: CD4+ T cells from PBMCs. The rearrangement uses TRBV7-7 and TRBJ2-5; no firm D call. CDR3 protein: CASSLRFGPQETQYF. The DNA of the CDR3 is TGTGCTAGCAGCTTAAGATTTGGGCCCCAAGAGACCCAGTACTTC.